This TCR beta chain was sequenced during a study of patients with pleural tuberculosis. TCRdb re-called the reads through MiXCR, storing one row per CDR3 protein. The data contain under 55,000 distinct CDR3 sequences, 7.3% of them singletons. The table lists this clonotype with many counts. Germline lookup yields CDR1 DFQATT and CDR2 SNEGSKA (reference sequence). CDR3 length equals 15 residues. The V end was cut by 5 bases, the J end by 0 bases, with 15 bases between. The sequence came from a human donor with pleural tuberculosis. This chain connects TRBV20-1 to TRBJ2-3; D ambiguous. CDR3: CSAFVPAISTDTQYF. Written as DNA, the CDR3 is TGCAGTGCTTTTGTCCCCGCTATTAGCACAGATACGCAGTATTTT.